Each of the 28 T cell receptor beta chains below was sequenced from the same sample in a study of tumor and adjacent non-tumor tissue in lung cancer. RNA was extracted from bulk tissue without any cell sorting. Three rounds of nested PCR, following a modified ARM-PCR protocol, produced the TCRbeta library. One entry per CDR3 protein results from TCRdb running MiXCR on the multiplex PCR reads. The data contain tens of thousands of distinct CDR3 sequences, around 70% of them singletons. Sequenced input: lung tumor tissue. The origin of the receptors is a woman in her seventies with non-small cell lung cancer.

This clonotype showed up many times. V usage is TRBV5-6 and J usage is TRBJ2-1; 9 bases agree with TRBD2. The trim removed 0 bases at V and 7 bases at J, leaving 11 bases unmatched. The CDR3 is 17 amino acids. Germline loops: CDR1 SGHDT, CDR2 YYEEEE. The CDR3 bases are TGTGCCAGCAGCTTGGAGTGGTTGGGCGGGAGGGGAAATGAGCAGTTCTTC. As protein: CASSLEWLGGRGNEQFF. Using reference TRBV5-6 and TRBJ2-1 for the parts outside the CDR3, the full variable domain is DAGVTQSPTHLIKTRGQQVTLRCSPKSGHDTVSWYQQALGQGPQFIFQYYEEEERQRGNFPDRFSGHQFPNYSSELNVNALLLGDSALYLCASSLEWLGGRGNEQFFGPGTRLTVL.

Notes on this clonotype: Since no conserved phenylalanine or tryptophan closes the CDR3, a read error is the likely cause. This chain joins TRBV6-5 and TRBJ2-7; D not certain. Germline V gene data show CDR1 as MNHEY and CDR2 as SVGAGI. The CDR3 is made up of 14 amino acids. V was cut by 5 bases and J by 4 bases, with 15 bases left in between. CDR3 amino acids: CASSTREARYEQYL. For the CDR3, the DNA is TGTGCCAGCAGTACCCGAGAAGCACGGTACGAGCAGTACTTA.

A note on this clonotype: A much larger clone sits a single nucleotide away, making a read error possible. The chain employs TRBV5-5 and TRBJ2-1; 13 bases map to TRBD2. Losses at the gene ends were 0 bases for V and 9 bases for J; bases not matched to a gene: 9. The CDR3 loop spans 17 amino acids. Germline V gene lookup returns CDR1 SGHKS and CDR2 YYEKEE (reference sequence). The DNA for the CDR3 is TGTGCCAGCAGCTTGGATGGACTAGCGGGAGTCGGGGGTGAGCAGTTCTTC. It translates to CASSLDGLAGVGGEQFF.

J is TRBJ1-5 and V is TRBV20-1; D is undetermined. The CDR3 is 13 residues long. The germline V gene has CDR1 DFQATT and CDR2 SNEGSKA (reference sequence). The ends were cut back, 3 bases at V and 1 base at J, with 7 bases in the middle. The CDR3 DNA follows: TGCAGTGCTAGGGGCAGCAGCAATCAGCCCCAGCATTTT. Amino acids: CSARGSSNQPQHF.

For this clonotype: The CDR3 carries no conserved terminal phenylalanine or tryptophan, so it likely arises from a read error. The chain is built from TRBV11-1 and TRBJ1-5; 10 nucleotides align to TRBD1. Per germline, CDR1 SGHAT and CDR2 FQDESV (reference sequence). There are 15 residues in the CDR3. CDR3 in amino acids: CASSTGTGAHQPQHI. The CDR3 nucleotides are TGCGCCAGCAGCACAGGGACAGGGGCCCATCAGCCCCAGCATATT.

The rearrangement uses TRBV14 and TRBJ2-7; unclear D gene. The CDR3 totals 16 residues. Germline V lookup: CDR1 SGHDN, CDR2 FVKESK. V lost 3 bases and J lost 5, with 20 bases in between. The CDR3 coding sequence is TGTGCCAGCAGCCACAAAATGATTAGAATCGGAAACGAGCAGTACTTC. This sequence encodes CASSHKMIRIGNEQYF.

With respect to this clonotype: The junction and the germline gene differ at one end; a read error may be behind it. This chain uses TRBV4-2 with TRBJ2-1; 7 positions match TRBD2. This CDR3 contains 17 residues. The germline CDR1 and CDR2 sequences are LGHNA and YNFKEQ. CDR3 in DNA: TGTGCCAACAGCCCAGAGGCGGAACTAGCGTCTTACAATGAGCAGTTCTTC. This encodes CANSPEAELASYNEQFF.

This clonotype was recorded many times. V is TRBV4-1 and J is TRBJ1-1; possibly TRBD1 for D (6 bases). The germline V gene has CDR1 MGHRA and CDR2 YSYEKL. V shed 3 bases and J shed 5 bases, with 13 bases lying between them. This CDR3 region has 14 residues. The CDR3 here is CASSHPTGSTEAFF. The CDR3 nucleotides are TGCGCCAGCAGCCATCCGACAGGATCTACTGAAGCTTTCTTT.

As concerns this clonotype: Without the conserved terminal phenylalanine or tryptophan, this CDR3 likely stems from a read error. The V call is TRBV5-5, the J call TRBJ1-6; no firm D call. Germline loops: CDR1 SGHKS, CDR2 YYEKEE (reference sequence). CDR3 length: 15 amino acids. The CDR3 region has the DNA TGTGCCAGCAACCTGGGTAACGAATGGGATTCACCTCTCCACTGT. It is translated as CASNLGNEWDSPLHC.

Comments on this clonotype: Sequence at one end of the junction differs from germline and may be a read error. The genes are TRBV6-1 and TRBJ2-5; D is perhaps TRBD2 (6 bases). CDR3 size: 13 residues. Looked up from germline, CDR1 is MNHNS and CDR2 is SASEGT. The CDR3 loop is CAGFERAQETQYF. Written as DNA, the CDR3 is TGCGCCGGTTTCGAGCGGGCCCAAGAGACCCAGTACTTC.

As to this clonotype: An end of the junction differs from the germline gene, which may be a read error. The DNA for the CDR3 is TGTGCCACCAGCCAAGATCGGGCCACAAACACCGGGGAGCTGTTTTTT. This translates into CATSQDRATNTGELFF. The genes are TRBV4-2 and TRBJ2-2; D unresolved. The CDR3 is made up of 16 amino acids. Germline V gene lookup returns CDR1 LGHNA and CDR2 YNFKEQ.

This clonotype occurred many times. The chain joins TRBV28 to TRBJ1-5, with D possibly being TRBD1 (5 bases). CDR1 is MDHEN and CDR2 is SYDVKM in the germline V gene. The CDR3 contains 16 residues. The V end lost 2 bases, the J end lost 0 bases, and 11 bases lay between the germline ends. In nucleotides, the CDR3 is TGTGCCAGCAGTTTACAGGGTTTAATTAGCAATCAGCCCCAGCATTTT. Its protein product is CASSLQGLISNQPQHF. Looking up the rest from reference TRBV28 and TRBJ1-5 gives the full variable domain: DVKVTQSSRYLVKRTGEKVFLECVQDMDHENMFWYRQDPGLGLRLIYFSYDVKMKEKGDIPEGYSVSREKKERFSLILESASTNQTSMYLCASSLQGLISNQPQHFGDGTRLSIL.

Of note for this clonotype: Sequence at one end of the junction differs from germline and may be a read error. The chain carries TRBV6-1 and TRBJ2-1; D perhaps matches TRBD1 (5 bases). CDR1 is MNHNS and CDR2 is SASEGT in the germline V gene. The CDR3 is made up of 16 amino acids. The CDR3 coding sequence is TGTGCCAGCGTCGTGGGGCGGAACAACTCCGACAATGAGCAGTTCTTC. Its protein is CASVVGRNNSDNEQFF.

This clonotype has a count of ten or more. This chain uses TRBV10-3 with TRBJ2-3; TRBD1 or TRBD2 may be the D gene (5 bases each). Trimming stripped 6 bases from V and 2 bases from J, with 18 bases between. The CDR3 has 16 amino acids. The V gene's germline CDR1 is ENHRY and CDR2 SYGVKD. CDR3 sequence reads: CAIRRQSGTVTDTQYF. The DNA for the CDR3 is TGTGCCATCAGACGACAATCCGGGACGGTCACAGATACGCAGTATTTT.

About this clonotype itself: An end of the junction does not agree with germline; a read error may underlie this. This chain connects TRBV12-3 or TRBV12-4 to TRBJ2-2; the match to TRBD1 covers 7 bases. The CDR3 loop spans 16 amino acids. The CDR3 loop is CASSWSRSSNTGEPFF. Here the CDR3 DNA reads TGTGCCAGCAGTTGGTCGCGAAGCTCGAACACAGGGGAGCCGTTTTTT.

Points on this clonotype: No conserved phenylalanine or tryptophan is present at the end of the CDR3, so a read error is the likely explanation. The CDR3 DNA reads TGTGACAGCAGTCTAGGGACAGGGGACTTTTGGAACTATGGCTACACCATC. This sequence encodes CDSSLGTGDFWNYGYTI. The chain carries TRBV12-3 or TRBV12-4 and TRBJ1-2, with 10 bases matching TRBD1. The CDR3 covers 17 residues.

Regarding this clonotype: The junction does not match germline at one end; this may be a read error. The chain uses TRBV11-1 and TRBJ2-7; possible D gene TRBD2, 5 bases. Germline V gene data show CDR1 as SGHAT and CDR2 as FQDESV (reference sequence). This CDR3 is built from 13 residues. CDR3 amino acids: CVSSLAGDLARFF. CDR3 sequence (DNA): TGTGTCAGCAGCTTAGCAGGCGACTTAGCGAGGTTCTTC.

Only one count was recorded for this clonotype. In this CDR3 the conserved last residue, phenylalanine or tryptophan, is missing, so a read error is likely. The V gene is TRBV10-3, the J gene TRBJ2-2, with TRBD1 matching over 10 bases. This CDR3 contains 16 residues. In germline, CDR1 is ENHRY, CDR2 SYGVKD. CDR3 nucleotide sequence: TGTGCCATCAGTGAGCCGGGGACAGGGGTCACCGGGGCGCTGTTTTAT. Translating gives CAISEPGTGVTGALFY.

CDR3 amino acids: CASSYSFIDTDTQYF. CDR3 DNA sequence: TGTGCCAGCAGTTACTCTTTTATAGACACAGATACGCAGTATTTT. This chain joins TRBV6-5 and TRBJ2-3, with unresolved D. This CDR3 spans 15 amino acids. V lost 0 bases and J lost 2, with 9 bases in between. CDR1 is MNHEY, CDR2 SVGAGI, per germline.

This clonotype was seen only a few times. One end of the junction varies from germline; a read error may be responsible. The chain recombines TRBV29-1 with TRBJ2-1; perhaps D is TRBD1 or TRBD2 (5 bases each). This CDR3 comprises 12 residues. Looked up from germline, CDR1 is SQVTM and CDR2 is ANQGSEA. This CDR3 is CSVIRAYNEQFF. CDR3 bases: TGTAGCGTCATCAGGGCCTACAATGAGCAGTTCTTC.

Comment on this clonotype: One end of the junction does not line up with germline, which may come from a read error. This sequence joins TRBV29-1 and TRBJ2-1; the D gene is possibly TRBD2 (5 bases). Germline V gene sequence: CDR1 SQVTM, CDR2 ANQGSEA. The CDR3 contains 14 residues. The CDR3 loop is CSVVDSMSYNEELF. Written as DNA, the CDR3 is TGTAGCGTTGTCGATAGCATGTCCTACAATGAGGAGTTATTC.

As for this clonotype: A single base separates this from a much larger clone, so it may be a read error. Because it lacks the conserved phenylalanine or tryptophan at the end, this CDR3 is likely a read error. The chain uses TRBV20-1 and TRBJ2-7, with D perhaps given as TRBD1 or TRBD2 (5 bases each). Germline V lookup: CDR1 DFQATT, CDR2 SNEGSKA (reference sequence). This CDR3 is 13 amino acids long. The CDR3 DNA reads TGCAGTGCGAGAGAGGGGCCCTCCTCCGAGCAGTACCTC. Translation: CSAREGPSSEQYL.

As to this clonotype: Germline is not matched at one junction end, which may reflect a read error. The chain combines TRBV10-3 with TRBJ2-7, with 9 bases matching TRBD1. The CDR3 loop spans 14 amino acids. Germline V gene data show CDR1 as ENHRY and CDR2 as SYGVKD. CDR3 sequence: CDISSRTGAEERYF. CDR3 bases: TGTGACATCAGTAGCAGGACAGGGGCGGAGGAGCGGTACTTC.

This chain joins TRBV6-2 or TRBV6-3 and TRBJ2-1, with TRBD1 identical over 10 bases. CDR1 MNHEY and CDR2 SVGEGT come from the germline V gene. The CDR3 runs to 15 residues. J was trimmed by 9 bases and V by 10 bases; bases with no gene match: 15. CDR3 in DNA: TGTGCCAACATCAGAACCGGGACAGGGGAGGGTGAGCAGTTCTTC. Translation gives CANIRTGTGEGEQFF.

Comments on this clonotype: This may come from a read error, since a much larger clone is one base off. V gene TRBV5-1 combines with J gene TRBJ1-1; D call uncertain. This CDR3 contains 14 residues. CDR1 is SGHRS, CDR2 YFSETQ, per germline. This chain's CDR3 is CASSLDTQNTEAIF. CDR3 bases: TGCGCCAGCAGCTTGGACACTCAGAACACTGAAGCTATCTTT.

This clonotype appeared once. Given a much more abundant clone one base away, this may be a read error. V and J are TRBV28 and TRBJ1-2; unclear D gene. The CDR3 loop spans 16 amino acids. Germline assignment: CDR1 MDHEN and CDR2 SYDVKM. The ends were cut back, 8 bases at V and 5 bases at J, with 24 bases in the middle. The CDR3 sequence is CASGITGSGSSYGYTF. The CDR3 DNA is TGTGCCAGCGGGATCACGGGAAGCGGAAGCTCGTATGGCTACACCTTC.

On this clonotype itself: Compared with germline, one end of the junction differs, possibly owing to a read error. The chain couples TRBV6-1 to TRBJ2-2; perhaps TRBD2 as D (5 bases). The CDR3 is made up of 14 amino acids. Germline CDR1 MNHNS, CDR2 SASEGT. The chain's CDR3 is CAISLQANTGKLLF. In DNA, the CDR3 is TGTGCCATCTCCCTCCAGGCCAACACCGGGAAGCTGCTTTTT.

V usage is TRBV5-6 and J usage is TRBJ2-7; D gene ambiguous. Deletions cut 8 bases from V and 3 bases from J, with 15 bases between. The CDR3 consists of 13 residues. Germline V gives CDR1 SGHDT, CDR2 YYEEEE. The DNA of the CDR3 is TGTGCCAGTAGTACGTGCTCCTTCTACGAGCAGTACTTC. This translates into CASSTCSFYEQYF.